This TCR beta chain comes out of a study of Graves' ophthalmopathy and Graves' hyperthyroidism. Study background: The blood sample was drawn at first diagnosis and before any treatment.

The J segment lost 6 bases and the V segment lost 5 bases, leaving 4 bases of the junction unmatched. This CDR3 comprises 13 residues. From germline, CDR1 is MNHNS and CDR2 SASEGT. Researchers took RNA transcripts and amplified TCR beta CDR3 regions from them. Scientists carried out first-round RT-PCR using HTBI primers and then a second-round multiplex PCR. TCRdb re-called the multiplex PCR reads with MiXCR, one entry per CDR3 protein. Altogether a few hundred thousand distinct CDR3 sequences are present, 15% being singletons, with the ten largest covering approximately 7%. The sample holds many counts of this clonotype. Hyperthyroidism patients were newly diagnosed, under 2 months' duration, aged 18 to 65. Ineligible for inclusion were patients with other autoimmune diseases, uncontrolled infections, pregnancy or lactation.

Sequenced material: peripheral blood. The chain joins TRBV6-1 to TRBJ1-2; 9 bases are shared with TRBD1. The sequence derives from a woman younger than 30 with stable Graves' hyperthyroidism. As DNA, the CDR3 is TGTGCCAGCAGTAAACAGGGGGCTCATGGCTACACCTTC. Its translation is CASSKQGAHGYTF.